These 8 T cell receptor beta chains originate from one sample sequenced in a study of shared clonotypes between healthy human individuals. The protocol was immunoSEQ multiplex PCR, while the TCRdb copy is restricted to in-frame clones and leaves out a portion. The table lists around 600,000 clones, 95% to 98% of them singletons, with 0.3% in the top ten. Terminally differentiated effector memory CD45RA+ cells were excluded from the naive CD8 cells, which were CD45RO-negative and positively selected for CCR7. Material: naive CD8+ T cells sorted from blood. These receptors came from a man aged 30-40 years in good health.

The chain couples TRBV7-9 to TRBJ1-2; TRBD1 is a possible D gene (5 bases). V gave up 5 bases and J gave up 2 bases, with 6 bases separating them. Germline V CDR1 and CDR2: SEHNR, FQNEAQ (reference sequence). This CDR3 region has 12 residues. Here the CDR3 reads CASSQGNYGYTF. As DNA, the CDR3 is TGTGCCAGCAGCCAGGGAAACTATGGCTACACCTTC.

This chain connects TRBV27 to TRBJ2-1, with D maybe TRBD2 (6 bases). The CDR3 is 13 amino acids. Germline V gene sequence: CDR1 MNHEY, CDR2 SMNVEV (reference sequence). The V end was cut by 2 bases, the J end by 9 bases, with 11 bases between. The DNA of the CDR3 is TGTGCCAGCAGTTTAGATAGCGGTCTTGAGCAGTTCTTC. Encoded protein: CASSLDSGLEQFF.

V usage is TRBV6-6 and J usage is TRBJ2-5, with 9 bases lining up with TRBD2. V was pared by 2 bases and J by 4 bases, with 2 bases of the junction left unmatched. Germline V gene data show CDR1 as MNHNY and CDR2 as SVGAGI (reference sequence). The CDR3 runs 14 residues. The CDR3 bases are TGTGCCAGCAGTTACCGGGGACTAGCAGAGACCCAGTACTTC. Amino acid sequence: CASSYRGLAETQYF.

V is TRBV27 and J is TRBJ2-7; D not certain. With 9 bases removed from V and 6 bases from J, the gap between germline ends came to 21 bases. The germline V gene has CDR1 MNHEY and CDR2 SMNVEV (reference sequence). CDR3 length: 14 amino acids. CDR3 sequence: CASTSGSISSEQYF. In DNA, the CDR3 is TGTGCCAGTACCTCCGGTAGTATCTCGAGCGAGCAGTACTTC.

The rearrangement links TRBV28 to TRBJ2-1; perhaps D is TRBD1 or TRBD2 (6 bases each). The CDR3 length is 13 residues. V lost 3 bases to trimming and J lost 9 bases, with 12 bases between them. Germline-derived CDR1 and CDR2 are MDHEN and SYDVKM. The CDR3 sequence: CASSFVRGGEQFF. CDR3 nucleotides: TGTGCCAGCAGTTTTGTCAGGGGAGGTGAGCAGTTCTTC. The full variable domain, rest sourced from reference TRBV28 and TRBJ2-1, is DVKVTQSSRYLVKRTGEKVFLECVQDMDHENMFWYRQDPGLGLRLIYFSYDVKMKEKGDIPEGYSVSREKKERFSLILESASTNQTSMYLCASSFVRGGEQFFGPGTRLTVL.

This chain uses TRBV6-6 with TRBJ2-1, with unresolved D. Trimming took 0 bases from V and 8 from J, leaving 8 bases between them. This CDR3 has 13 amino acids. Germline-derived CDR1 and CDR2 are MNHNY and SVGAGI (reference sequence). The CDR3 DNA follows: TGTGCCAGCAGTTACTCGGGCTTCGATGAGCAGTTCTTC. Its protein product is CASSYSGFDEQFF.

The rearrangement uses TRBV14 and TRBJ2-1; 7 bases are shared with TRBD2. Trimming at V came to 0 bases and at J to 6 bases, leaving 11 bases not matched to a gene. CDR1 SGHDN and CDR2 FVKESK come from the germline V gene. The CDR3 covers 17 residues. The CDR3 loop reads CASSQEWASGATNEQFF. The CDR3 DNA is TGTGCCAGCAGCCAAGAATGGGCTAGCGGCGCCACCAATGAGCAGTTCTTC.

This rearrangement joins TRBV25-1 to TRBJ2-1, with D uncertain. The CDR3 is 10 amino acids. V was pared by 4 bases and J by 11 bases, with 6 bases between. Germline V gene data show CDR1 as MGHDK and CDR2 as SYGVNS. The chain's CDR3 is CASSGPKQFF. In DNA form, the CDR3 reads TGTGCCAGCAGTGGACCTAAGCAGTTCTTC.